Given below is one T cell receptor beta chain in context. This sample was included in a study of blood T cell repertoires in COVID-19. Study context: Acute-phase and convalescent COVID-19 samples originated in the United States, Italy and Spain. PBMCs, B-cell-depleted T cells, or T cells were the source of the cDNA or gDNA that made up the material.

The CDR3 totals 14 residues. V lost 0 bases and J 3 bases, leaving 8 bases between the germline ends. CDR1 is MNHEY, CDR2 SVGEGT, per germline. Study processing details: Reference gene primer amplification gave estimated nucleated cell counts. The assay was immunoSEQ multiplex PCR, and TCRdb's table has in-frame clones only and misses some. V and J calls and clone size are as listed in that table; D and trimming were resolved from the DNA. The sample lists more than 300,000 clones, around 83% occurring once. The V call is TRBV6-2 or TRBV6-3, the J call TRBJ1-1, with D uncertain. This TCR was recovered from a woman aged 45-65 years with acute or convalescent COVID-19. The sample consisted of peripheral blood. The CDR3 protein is CASSYSRQHTEAFF. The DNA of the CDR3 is TGTGCCAGCAGTTACTCGAGACAACACACTGAAGCTTTCTTT.